This TCR beta chain was recorded in a study of tumor-infiltrating lymphocytes in oesophageal squamous cell carcinoma. CDR3 length: 13 amino acids. V was clipped by 4 bases and J by 2 bases, with 8 bases between them. Germline CDR1 SGHNT, CDR2 YYREEE (reference sequence). A single record per CDR3 protein comes from TCRdb applying MiXCR to the PCR reads. The table records about 12,000 distinct CDR3 sequences, approximately 60% of them present only once. This clonotype was sampled from a female donor with esophageal squamous cell carcinoma. This chain joins TRBV5-4 and TRBJ2-3; tentative D call: TRBD2 (5 bases). Sequencing was performed on esophageal tumor tissue. The CDR3 region is CASSPEDTDTQYF. CDR3 in DNA: TGTGCCAGCAGCCCGGAGGACACAGATACGCAGTATTTT.